The rows below give T cell receptor beta chains drawn from one sample of a study of CD8 T cells in Susac syndrome. TCRdb processed the immunoSEQ multiplex PCR reads anew with MiXCR; each CDR3 protein has one entry. This repertoire shows tens of thousands of distinct CDR3 sequences, roughly 94% found once; its top ten account for roughly 0.3%. Sequencing used CD4+ T cells from PBMCs. Source of these receptors: a human donor with Susac syndrome. CDR3s include the opening cysteine and the closing phenylalanine or tryptophan. The D gene is left open where the match is weak. Some rows have no size entry. The others give once, few or many, or a class for an expanded clone.

CDR3aa,CDR3nt,d_gene,v_gene,abundance,j_gene
CATSLDFYSYEQYF,TGTGCCACCAGCCTGGACTTCTACTCCTACGAGCAGTACTTC,-,TRBV15,-,TRBJ2-7
CASSFEIGRETQYF,TGCGCCAGCAGCTTCGAGATTGGGAGGGAGACCCAGTACTTC,-,TRBV5-1,-,TRBJ2-5
CASSPTEDNEQFF,TGTGCCAGCTCACCAACAGAGGACAATGAGCAGTTCTTC,-,TRBV18,-,TRBJ2-1
CASSKGGTDYGYTF,TGTGCCAGCAGCAAAGGTGGGACTGACTATGGCTACACCTTC,-,TRBV21-1,-,TRBJ1-2
CSVFTAWGGSRNYGYTF,TGCAGCGTTTTCACCGCCTGGGGAGGGAGTAGGAACTATGGCTACACCTTC,-,TRBV29-1,-,TRBJ1-2
CASSPENYGYTF,TGTGCCAGCAGCCCGGAGAACTATGGCTACACCTTC,-,TRBV7-9,-,TRBJ1-2
CSARPGLAGGRTDTQYF,TGCAGTGCTAGACCCGGACTAGCGGGGGGGCGCACAGATACGCAGTATTTT,TRBD2,TRBV20-1,-,TRBJ2-3
CALYRGRGLNEQYF,TGTGCCTTATATCGGGGTAGGGGTCTGAACGAGCAGTACTTC,-,TRBV30,-,TRBJ2-7
CASSWTGRDQPQHF,TGTGCCAGCAGCTGGACAGGGAGGGATCAGCCCCAGCATTTT,TRBD1,TRBV6-6,-,TRBJ1-5
CASREGGASNQPQHF,TGCGCCAGCAGGGAGGGGGGGGCCAGCAATCAGCCCCAGCATTTT,-,TRBV23-1,-,TRBJ1-5
CASSLATGGGTDTQYF,TGTGCCAGCAGCTTGGCCACGGGGGGAGGCACAGATACGCAGTATTTT,TRBD2,TRBV5-6,-,TRBJ2-3
CASTKGGAYEQYF,TGTGCCAGCACCAAAGGGGGGGCCTACGAGCAGTACTTC,-,TRBV6-5,-,TRBJ2-7
CASSTRGTGQQYF,TGTGCCAGTAGTACCCGGGGGACAGGGCAGCAGTATTTT,TRBD1,TRBV19,-,TRBJ2-3
CASSLDLHGREQYF,TGTGCCAGCAGCTTAGACCTCCACGGGCGGGAGCAGTACTTC,-,TRBV7-2,-,TRBJ2-7
CGYRGVVYNEQFF,TGCGGTTACAGGGGGGTCGTCTACAATGAGCAGTTCTTC,TRBD1,TRBV20-1,-,TRBJ2-1
CASSQEVLSDPDTQYF,TGCGCCAGCAGTCAAGAGGTTTTGTCAGACCCAGATACGCAGTATTTT,-,TRBV23-1,-,TRBJ2-3
CASSQDRKGTAAFF,TGTGCCAGCAGCCAAGATCGTAAAGGGACGGCAGCTTTCTTT,-,TRBV3-1,-,TRBJ1-1
CASRDRAYEQYF,TGTGCCAGCAGAGACAGGGCCTACGAGCAGTACTTC,TRBD1,TRBV2,few,TRBJ2-7
CASSVGRTQQETQYF,TGTGCCAGCAGCGTAGGTCGGACACAACAAGAGACCCAGTACTTC,-,TRBV9,-,TRBJ2-5
CASSDSDRANYGYTF,TGTGCCAGCAGTGATTCAGACAGAGCTAACTATGGCTACACCTTC,-,TRBV25-1,-,TRBJ1-2
CASSWAGSAREQYF,TGTGCCAGCAGCTGGGCGGGGTCGGCTCGGGAGCAGTACTTC,-,TRBV5-4,-,TRBJ2-7
CASSIRQGGRSQPQHF,TGTGCCAGTAGTATACGACAGGGAGGGAGAAGTCAGCCCCAGCATTTT,TRBD1,TRBV19,once,TRBJ1-5
CASSYLKANTGELFF,TGTGCCAGCAGTTACCTTAAGGCCAACACCGGGGAGCTGTTTTTT,-,TRBV12-3/TRBV12-4,-,TRBJ2-2
CASTPGGLSADTQYF,TGTGCCAGCACCCCCGGGGGGCTTTCAGCAGATACGCAGTATTTT,-,TRBV11-2,-,TRBJ2-3
CASSQSEETQYF,TGTGCCAGCAGCCAGTCGGAAGAGACCCAGTACTTC,-,TRBV3-1,-,TRBJ2-5
CASSRGQRAYEQYF,TGTGCCAGCAGCCGGGGACAGCGGGCCTACGAGCAGTACTTC,-,TRBV3-1,-,TRBJ2-7
CASSSYPGTGVYEQFF,TGTGCCAGCAGCTCCTACCCCGGGACAGGGGTTTATGAGCAGTTCTTC,TRBD1,TRBV7-2,few,TRBJ2-1